The T cell receptor (beta chain) described here comes from a study of neurological immune-mediated disorders. Overall study results and limits: The level of TCR clonal expansion was highest in patients with HTLV-1-associated myelopathy and lowest in multiple sclerosis, where it fell below the level seen in healthy controls.

In its sample, this clonotype was seen many times. The antigen is not known. The cDNA came from 5'RACE, which used 10-nucleotide random UMIs. A single record per CDR3 protein comes from TCRdb applying MiXCR to the 5' RACE reads. The sample holds some 25,000 distinct CDR3 sequences, 5.5% to 8% seen once. The controls, all healthy individuals, were blood bank volunteers in Maryland, USA. Unsorted libraries were generated from 2 million PBMCs. These cells had been stored in RNAlater at -80 C. This TCR was sampled from a woman aged 40 to 50 in good health. The sequencing sample was made of PBMCs.

The CDR3 DNA reads TGTGCCAGCAGCCCGCGGACAGGGATCGGGTCCTACGAGCAGTACTTC. Protein product: CASSPRTGIGSYEQYF. This chain connects TRBV7-2 to TRBJ2-7, with 8 positions matching TRBD1. Trimming took 5 bases from V and 1 from J; bases not matched to a gene: 10. The V gene's germline CDR1 is SGHTA and CDR2 FQGNSA. This CDR3 spans 16 amino acids. Variable domain in full (rest from reference TRBV7-2 and TRBJ2-7): GAGVSQSPSNKVTEKGKDVELRCDPISGHTALYWYRQSLGQGLEFLIYFQGNSAPDKSGLPSDRFSAERTGGSVSTLTIQRTQQEDSAVYLCASSPRTGIGSYEQYFGPGTRLTVT.